This T cell receptor (beta chain) stems from a study of T cells of healthy individuals (dated by TCRdb to the late 2010s). The table lists this clonotype with many counts. Which antigen it targets is not known. Per-base quality was not reported, and no clone a single base away is much larger than it. CDR1 MNHEY and CDR2 SVGAGI are derived from the germline V gene. From its cysteine to its phenylalanine, the CDR3 spans 12 amino acids. The entry retains the CDR3 DNA only, 36 bases that are in frame from base 1. V and J lose 7 bases and 7 bases, and a span of 13 bases separates them. The library was prepared using 5' RACE. These reads were obtained on an Illumina MiSeq. The public reads were quality trimmed at Q25 with fastp and then assembled into clones with MiXCR by TCRdb, keeping productive beta chains. Every distinct CDR3 protein forms one entry, paired with its most common genes and DNA. The sample includes about 41,000 distinct CDR3 sequences, with about 4.5% observed a single time. Together, the top ten hold about 8.9% of the sample.

This sequence was found in a human donor in good health. The sequence is built from TRBV6-5 and TRBJ1-2; TRBD1 might be the D gene, on 6 matching bases. In nucleotide form, the sequence is TGTGCCAGCATCTCAGGGGATGGTGGCTACACCTTC. The encoded protein is CASISGDGGYTF.